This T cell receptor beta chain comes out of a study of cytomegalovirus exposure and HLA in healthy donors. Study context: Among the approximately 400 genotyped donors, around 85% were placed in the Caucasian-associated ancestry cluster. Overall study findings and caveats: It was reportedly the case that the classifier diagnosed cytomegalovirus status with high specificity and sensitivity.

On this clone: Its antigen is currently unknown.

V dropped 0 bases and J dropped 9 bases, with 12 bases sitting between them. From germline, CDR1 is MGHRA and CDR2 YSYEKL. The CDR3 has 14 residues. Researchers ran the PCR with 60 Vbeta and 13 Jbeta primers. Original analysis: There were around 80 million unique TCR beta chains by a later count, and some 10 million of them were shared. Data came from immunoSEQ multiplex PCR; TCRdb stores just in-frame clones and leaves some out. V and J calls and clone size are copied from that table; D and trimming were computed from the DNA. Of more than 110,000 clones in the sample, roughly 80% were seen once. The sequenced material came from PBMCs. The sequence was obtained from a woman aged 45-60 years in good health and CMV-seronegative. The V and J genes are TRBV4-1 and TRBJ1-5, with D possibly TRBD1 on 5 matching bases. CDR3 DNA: TGCGCCAGCAGCCAAGATGGGGGGGAATGGCCCCAGCATTTT. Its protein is CASSQDGGEWPQHF.